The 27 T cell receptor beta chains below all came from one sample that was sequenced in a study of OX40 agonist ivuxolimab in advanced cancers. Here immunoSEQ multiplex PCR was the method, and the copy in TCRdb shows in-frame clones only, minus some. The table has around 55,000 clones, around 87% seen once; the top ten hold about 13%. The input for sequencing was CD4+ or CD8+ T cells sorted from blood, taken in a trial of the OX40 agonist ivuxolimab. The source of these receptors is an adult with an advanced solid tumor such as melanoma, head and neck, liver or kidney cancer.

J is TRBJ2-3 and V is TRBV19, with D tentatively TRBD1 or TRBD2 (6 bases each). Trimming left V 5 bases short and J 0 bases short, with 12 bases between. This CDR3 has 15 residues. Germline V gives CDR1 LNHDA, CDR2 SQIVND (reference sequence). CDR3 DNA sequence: TGTGCCAGTAGTGCCTCGGGGGCTAGCACAGATACGCAGTATTTT. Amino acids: CASSASGASTDTQYF.

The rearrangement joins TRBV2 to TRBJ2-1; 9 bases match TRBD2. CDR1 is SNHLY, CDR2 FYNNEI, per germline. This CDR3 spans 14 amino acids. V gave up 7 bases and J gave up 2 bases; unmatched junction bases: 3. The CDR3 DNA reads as TGTGCCAGCAAGCTAGCGGGGACCTACAATGAGCAGTTCTTC. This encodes CASKLAGTYNEQFF.

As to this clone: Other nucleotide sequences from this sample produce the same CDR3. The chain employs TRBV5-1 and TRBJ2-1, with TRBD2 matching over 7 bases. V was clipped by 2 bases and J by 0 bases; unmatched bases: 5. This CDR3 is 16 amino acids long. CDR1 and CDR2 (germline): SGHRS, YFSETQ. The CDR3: CASSFTAGSSYNEQFF. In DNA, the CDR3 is TGCGCCAGCAGCTTTACAGCGGGGAGCTCCTACAATGAGCAGTTCTTC.

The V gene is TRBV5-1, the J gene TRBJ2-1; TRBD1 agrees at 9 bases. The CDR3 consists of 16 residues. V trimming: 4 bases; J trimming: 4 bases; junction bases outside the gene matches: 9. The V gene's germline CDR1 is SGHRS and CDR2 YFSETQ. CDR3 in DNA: TGCGCCAGCAGCCGAGCCGGGACAGGGAATTACAATGAGCAGTTCTTC. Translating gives CASSRAGTGNYNEQFF.

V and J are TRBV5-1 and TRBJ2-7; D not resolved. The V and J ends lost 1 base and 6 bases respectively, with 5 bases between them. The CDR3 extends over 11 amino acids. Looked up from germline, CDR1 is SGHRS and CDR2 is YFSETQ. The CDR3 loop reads CASSLHGEQYF. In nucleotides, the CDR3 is TGCGCCAGCAGCTTGCATGGCGAGCAGTACTTC.

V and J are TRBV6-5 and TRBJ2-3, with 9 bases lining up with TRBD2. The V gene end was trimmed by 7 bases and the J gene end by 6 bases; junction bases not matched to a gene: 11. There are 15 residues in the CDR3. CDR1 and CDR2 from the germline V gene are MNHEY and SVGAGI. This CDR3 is CASNALAGGLDTQYF. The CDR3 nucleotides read TGTGCCAGCAATGCCCTGGCGGGAGGGCTCGATACGCAGTATTTT.

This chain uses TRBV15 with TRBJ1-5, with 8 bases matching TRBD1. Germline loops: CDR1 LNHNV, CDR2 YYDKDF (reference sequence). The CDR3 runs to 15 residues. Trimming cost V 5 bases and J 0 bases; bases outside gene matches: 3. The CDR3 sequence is CATSPTGDSNQPQHF. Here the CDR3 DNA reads TGTGCCACCAGCCCGACAGGGGATAGCAATCAGCCCCAGCATTTT.

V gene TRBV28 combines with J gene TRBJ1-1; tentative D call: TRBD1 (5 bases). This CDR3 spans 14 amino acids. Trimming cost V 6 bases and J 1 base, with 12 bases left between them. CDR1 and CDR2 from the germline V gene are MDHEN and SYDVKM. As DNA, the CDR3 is TGTGCCAGCAGGACGGCGGGACGGAACACTGAAGCTTTCTTT. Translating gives CASRTAGRNTEAFF.

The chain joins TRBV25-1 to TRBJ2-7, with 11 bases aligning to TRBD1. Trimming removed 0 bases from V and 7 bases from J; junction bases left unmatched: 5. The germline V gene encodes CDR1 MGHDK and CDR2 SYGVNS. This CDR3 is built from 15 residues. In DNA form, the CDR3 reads TGTGCCAGCAGTGAATATGGACAGGGGGCGGGAGAGCAGTACTTC. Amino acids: CASSEYGQGAGEQYF.

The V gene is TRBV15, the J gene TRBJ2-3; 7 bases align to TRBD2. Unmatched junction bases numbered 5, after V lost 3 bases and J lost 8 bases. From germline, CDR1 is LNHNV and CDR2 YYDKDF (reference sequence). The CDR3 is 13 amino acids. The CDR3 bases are TGTGCCACCAGCAGGGCTCGGACTAGTACGCAGTATTTT. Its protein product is CATSRARTSTQYF.

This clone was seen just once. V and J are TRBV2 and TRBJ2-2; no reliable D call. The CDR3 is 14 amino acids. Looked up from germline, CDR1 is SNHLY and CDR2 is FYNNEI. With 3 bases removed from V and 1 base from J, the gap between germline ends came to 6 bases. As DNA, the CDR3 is TGTGCCAGCAGTGACAACAGGAACACCGGGGAGCTGTTTTTT. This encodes CASSDNRNTGELFF.

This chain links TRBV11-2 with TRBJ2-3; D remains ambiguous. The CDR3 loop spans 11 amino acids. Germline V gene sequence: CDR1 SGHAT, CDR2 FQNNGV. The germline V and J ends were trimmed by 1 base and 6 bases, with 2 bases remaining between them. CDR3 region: CASSLADTQYF. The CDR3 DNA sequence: TGTGCCAGCAGCTTAGCGGATACGCAGTATTTT.

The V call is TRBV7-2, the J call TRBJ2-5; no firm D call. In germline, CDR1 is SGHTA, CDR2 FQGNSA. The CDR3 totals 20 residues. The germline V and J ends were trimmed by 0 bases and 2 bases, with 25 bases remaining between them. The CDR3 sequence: CASSLAARRSTPPRQETQYF. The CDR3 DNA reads TGTGCCAGCAGCTTAGCGGCCAGAAGGAGTACTCCCCCGAGGCAAGAGACCCAGTACTTC.

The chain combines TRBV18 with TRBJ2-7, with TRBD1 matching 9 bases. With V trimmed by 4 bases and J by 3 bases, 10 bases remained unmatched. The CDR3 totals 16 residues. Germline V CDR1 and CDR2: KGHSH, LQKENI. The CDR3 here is CASSLTGQGPYYEQYF. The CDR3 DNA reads TGTGCCAGCTCACTAACCGGACAGGGGCCGTACTACGAGCAGTACTTC.

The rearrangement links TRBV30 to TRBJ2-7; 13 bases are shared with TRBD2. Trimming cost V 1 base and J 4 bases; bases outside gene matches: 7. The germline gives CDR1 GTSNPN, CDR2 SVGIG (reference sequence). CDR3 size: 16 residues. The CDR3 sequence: CAWSEGLAGVRYEQYF. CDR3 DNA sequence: TGTGCCTGGAGTGAAGGACTAGCGGGAGTTCGGTACGAGCAGTACTTC.

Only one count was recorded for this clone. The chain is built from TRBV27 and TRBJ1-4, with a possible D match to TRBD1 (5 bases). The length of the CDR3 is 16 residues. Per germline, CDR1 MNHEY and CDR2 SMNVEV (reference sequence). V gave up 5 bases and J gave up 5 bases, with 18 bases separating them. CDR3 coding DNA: TGTGCCAGCAGTATATATGCTGGGACGGGGAATGAAAAACTGTTTTTT. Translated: CASSIYAGTGNEKLFF.

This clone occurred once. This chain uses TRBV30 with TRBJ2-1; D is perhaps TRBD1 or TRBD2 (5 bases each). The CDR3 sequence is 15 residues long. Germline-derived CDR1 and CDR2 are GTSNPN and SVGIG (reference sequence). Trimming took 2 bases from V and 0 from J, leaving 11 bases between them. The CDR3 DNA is TGTGCCTGGAGTAGGGGTGGACTCTCCTACAATGAGCAGTTCTTC. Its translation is CAWSRGGLSYNEQFF.

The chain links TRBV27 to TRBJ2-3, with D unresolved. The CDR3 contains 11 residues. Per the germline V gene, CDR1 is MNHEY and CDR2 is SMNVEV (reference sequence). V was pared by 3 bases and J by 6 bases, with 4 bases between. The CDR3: CASSFADTQYF. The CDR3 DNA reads TGTGCCAGCAGTTTCGCTGATACGCAGTATTTT.

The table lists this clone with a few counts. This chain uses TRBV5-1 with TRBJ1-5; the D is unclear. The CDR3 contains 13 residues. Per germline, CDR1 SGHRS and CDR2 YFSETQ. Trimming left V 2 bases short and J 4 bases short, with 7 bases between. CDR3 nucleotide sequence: TGCGCCAGCAGCTTACACGGGAATCAGCCCCAGCATTTT. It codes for CASSLHGNQPQHF.

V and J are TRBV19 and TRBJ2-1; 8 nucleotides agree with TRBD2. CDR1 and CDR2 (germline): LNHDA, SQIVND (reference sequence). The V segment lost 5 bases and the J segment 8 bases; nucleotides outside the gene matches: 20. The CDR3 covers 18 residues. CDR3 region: CASSAPPGTRGYNDEQFF. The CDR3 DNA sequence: TGTGCCAGTAGTGCTCCTCCCGGGACTAGAGGTTATAACGATGAGCAGTTCTTC.

CDR3 protein: CASSQDRRGTVVQETQYF. CDR3 sequence (DNA): TGCGCCAGCAGCCAAGATAGGAGGGGGACAGTGGTACAAGAGACCCAGTACTTC. The V and J genes are TRBV4-1 and TRBJ2-5, with a possible D match to TRBD1 (7 bases). V was pared by 0 bases and J by 2 bases, with 19 bases between. Germline V gives CDR1 MGHRA, CDR2 YSYEKL. CDR3 length: 18 amino acids.

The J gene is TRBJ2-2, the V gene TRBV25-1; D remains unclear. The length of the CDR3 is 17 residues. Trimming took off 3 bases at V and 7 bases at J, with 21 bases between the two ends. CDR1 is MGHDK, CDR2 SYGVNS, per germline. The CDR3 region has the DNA TGTGCCAGCAGTGAGCCCTCTAGTACAAGTCGTGGCGGGGAGCTGTTTTTT. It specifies CASSEPSSTSRGGELFF.

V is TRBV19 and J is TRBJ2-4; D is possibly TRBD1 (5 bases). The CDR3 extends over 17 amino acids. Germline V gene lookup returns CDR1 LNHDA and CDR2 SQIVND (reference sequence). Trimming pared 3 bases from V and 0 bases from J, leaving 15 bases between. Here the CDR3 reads CASSMNWGSLAKNIQYF. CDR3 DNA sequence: TGTGCCAGTAGTATGAATTGGGGCAGCCTAGCCAAAAACATTCAGTACTTC.

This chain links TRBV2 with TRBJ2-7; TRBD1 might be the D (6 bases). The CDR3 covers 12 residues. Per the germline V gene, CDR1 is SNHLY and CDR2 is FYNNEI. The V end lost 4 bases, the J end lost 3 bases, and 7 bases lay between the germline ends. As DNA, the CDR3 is TGTGCCAGCAGTGTACAGGGCTACGAGCAGTACTTC. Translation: CASSVQGYEQYF.

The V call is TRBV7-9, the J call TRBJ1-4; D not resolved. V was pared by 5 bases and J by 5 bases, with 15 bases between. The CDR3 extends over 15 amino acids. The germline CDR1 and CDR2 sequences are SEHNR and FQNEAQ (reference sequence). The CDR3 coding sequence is TGTGCCAGCAGCCAAGCCCCGGCGGGGAATGAAAAACTGTTTTTT. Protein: CASSQAPAGNEKLFF.

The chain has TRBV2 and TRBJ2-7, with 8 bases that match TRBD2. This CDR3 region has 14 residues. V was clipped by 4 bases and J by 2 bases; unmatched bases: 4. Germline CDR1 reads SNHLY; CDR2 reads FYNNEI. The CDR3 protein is CASSGPGGAYEQYF. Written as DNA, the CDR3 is TGTGCCAGCAGTGGGCCCGGGGGGGCCTACGAGCAGTACTTC.

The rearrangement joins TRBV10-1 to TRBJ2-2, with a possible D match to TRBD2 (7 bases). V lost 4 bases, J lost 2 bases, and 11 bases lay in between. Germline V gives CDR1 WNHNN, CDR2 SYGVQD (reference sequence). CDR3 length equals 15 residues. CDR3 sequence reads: CASSGGGLNTGELFF. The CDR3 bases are TGCGCCAGCAGTGGAGGGGGACTAAACACCGGGGAGCTGTTTTTT.